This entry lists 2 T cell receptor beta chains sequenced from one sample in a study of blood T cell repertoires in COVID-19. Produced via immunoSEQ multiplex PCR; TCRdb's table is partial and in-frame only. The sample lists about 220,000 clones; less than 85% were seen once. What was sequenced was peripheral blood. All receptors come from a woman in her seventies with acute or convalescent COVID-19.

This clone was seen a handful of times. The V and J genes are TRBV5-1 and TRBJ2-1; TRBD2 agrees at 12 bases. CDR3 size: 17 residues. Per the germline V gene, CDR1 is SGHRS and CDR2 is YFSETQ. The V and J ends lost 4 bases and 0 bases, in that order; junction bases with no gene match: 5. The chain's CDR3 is CASSASSGGASYNEQFF. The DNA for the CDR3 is TGCGCCAGCAGCGCATCTAGCGGGGGGGCCTCCTACAATGAGCAGTTCTTC.

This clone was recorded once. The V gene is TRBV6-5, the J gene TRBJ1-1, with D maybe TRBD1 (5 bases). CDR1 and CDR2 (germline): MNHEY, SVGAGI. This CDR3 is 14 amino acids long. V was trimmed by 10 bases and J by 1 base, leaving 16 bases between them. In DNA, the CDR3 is TGTGCCACCCAGTCTCGGGGGGGGAACACTGAAGCTTTCTTT. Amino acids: CATQSRGGNTEAFF.